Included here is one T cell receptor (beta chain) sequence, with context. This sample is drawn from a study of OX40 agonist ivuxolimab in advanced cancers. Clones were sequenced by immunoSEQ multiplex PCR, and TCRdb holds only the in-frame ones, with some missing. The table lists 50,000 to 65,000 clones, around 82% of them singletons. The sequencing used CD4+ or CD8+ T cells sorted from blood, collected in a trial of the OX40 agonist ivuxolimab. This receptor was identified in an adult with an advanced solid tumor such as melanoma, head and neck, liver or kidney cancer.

CDR3 region: CASSNLLQGTENYGYTF. CDR3 nucleotide sequence: TGCGCCAGCAGCAACCTATTACAAGGGACGGAGAACTATGGCTACACCTTC. J is TRBJ1-2 and V is TRBV5-1; possibly TRBD1 for D (5 bases). The CDR3 has 17 residues. Trimming cost V 4 bases and J 2 bases, with 21 bases left between them. The germline CDR1 and CDR2 sequences are SGHRS and YFSETQ.